A single sample is the source of the 32 T cell receptor beta chains below, sequenced in a study of blood T cell repertoires in COVID-19. Produced via immunoSEQ multiplex PCR; TCRdb's table is partial and in-frame only. The sample lists under 300,000 clones; approximately 83% were seen once. The sample was peripheral blood. The receptor source for this set is a woman in her 70s with acute or convalescent COVID-19.

This chain links TRBV6-5 with TRBJ2-7; D is possibly TRBD2 (6 bases). This CDR3 is 14 amino acids long. CDR1 MNHEY and CDR2 SVGAGI come from the germline V gene. V was cut by 6 bases and J by 6 bases, with 18 bases left in between. Written as DNA, the CDR3 is TGTGCCAGCAGGAAGTGGGACTCCTACGGCGAGCAGTACTTC. Translation gives CASRKWDSYGEQYF.

This clone appeared a single time. Other DNA sequences in the same sample also yield this CDR3. V usage is TRBV9 and J usage is TRBJ1-2, with unresolved D. From germline, CDR1 is SGDLS and CDR2 YYNGEE. Trimming pared 0 bases from V and 5 bases from J, leaving 5 bases between. This CDR3 is built from 12 residues. For the CDR3, the DNA is TGTGCCAGCAGCGTAGCGGGGTATGGCTACACCTTC. It translates to CASSVAGYGYTF.

The chain joins TRBV27 to TRBJ2-2; weak D call: TRBD2 (5 bases). Trimming removed 8 bases from V and 1 base from J, with 11 bases in between. This CDR3 contains 14 residues. Per germline, CDR1 MNHEY and CDR2 SMNVEV (reference sequence). CDR3 region: CASSRRENTGELFF. The CDR3 bases are TGTGCCAGCTCCCGTCGGGAGAACACCGGGGAGCTGTTTTTT.

J is TRBJ1-6 and V is TRBV27, with TRBD1 identical over 7 bases. V trimming: 6 bases; J trimming: 7 bases; junction bases outside the gene matches: 9. Germline loops: CDR1 MNHEY, CDR2 SMNVEV (reference sequence). The CDR3 covers 15 residues. CDR3 residues: CASRPGTAENSPLHF. In DNA form, the CDR3 reads TGTGCCAGCAGACCGGGGACAGCTGAAAATTCACCCCTCCACTTT.

The chain uses TRBV19 and TRBJ2-3, with a weak D call TRBD2 (7 bases). The CDR3 is 15 amino acids. V was pared by 9 bases and J by 3 bases, with 19 bases between. Germline values: CDR1 LNHDA, CDR2 SQIVND (reference sequence). The CDR3 DNA reads TGTGCCAGAGGGGGTGGCGGGGGCAGGACAGATACGCAGTATTTT. Its protein product is CARGGGGGRTDTQYF.

The J gene is TRBJ1-2, the V gene TRBV7-2; 8 bases align to TRBD1. The CDR3 consists of 14 residues. V lost 2 bases to trimming and J lost 6 bases; unmatched junction nucleotides: 5. Germline V gene data show CDR1 as SGHTA and CDR2 as FQGNSA. The CDR3 loop reads CASSLRTGWDGYTF. CDR3 sequence (DNA): TGTGCCAGCAGCTTAAGGACAGGGTGGGATGGCTACACCTTC.

This chain links TRBV7-2 with TRBJ2-5; 8 bases are shared with TRBD2. The CDR3 covers 15 residues. Germline CDR1 and CDR2: SGHTA and FQGNSA. J gave up 6 bases and V 1 base, and 7 bases lay outside the gene matches. CDR3 sequence (DNA): TGTGCCAGCAGCTTAGACTCGGGGGGGGCGCAGACCCAGTACTTC. This encodes CASSLDSGGAQTQYF.

The J gene is TRBJ1-3, the V gene TRBV6-6; 7 nucleotides agree with TRBD1. This CDR3 contains 15 residues. CDR1 and CDR2 from the germline V gene are MNHNY and SVGAGI (reference sequence). Trimming cost V 9 bases and J 4 bases; bases outside gene matches: 12. The CDR3 nucleotides are TGTGCCAGTGGGGACAGCATCCGAGTCGGAAACACCATATATTTT. Its translation is CASGDSIRVGNTIYF.

The rearrangement joins TRBV6-1 to TRBJ1-2; TRBD1 matches 8 bases. The V and J ends lost 3 bases and 11 bases, in that order; junction bases with no gene match: 11. The CDR3 is 14 amino acids. The germline gives CDR1 MNHNS, CDR2 SASEGT. For the CDR3, the DNA is TGTGCCAGCAGTGAGGCGACAGGGGAAAGAAGATACACCTTC. Translation: CASSEATGERRYTF.

This chain joins TRBV7-8 and TRBJ2-7; 8 bases are a match to TRBD1. The germline gives CDR1 SGHVS, CDR2 FQNEAQ. V shed 6 bases and J 5 bases; nucleotides not matched to a gene: 9. The CDR3 spans 14 residues. CDR3 loop: CASRGQALRDEQYF. DNA of the CDR3: TGTGCCAGCAGGGGACAGGCGCTGAGGGACGAGCAGTACTTC.

This clone showed up just once. The rearrangement joins TRBV2 to TRBJ2-5; 12 bases match TRBD2. The V segment lost 5 bases and the J segment 5 bases; nucleotides outside the gene matches: 3. Germline V CDR1 and CDR2: SNHLY, FYNNEI. This CDR3 has 14 amino acids. The CDR3: CASSLAGGRETQYF. The DNA of the CDR3 is TGTGCCAGCAGTCTAGCGGGGGGGCGGGAGACCCAGTACTTC. Full variable domain (rest looked up from reference TRBV2 and TRBJ2-5): EPEVTQTPSHQVTQMGQEVILRCVPISNHLYFYWYRQILGQKVEFLVSFYNNEISEKSEIFDDQFSVERPDGSNFTLKIRSTKLEDSAMYFCASSLAGGRETQYFGPGTRLLVL.

V gene TRBV6-2 or TRBV6-3 combines with J gene TRBJ2-7; 11 bases agree with TRBD1. Germline V gives CDR1 MNHEY, CDR2 SVGEGT. The length of the CDR3 is 15 residues. The V gene end was trimmed by 3 bases and the J gene end by 3 bases; junction bases not matched to a gene: 4. The CDR3: CASSYSGTGGYEQYF. DNA for the CDR3: TGTGCCAGCAGTTATTCCGGGACAGGGGGCTACGAGCAGTACTTC.

Details on this clone: Other DNA sequences in this sample translate to the same CDR3. The chain is built from TRBV2 and TRBJ1-1; D ambiguous. The germline V gene has CDR1 SNHLY and CDR2 FYNNEI. Trimming pared 2 bases from V and 1 base from J, leaving 8 bases between. This CDR3 spans 14 amino acids. CDR3 in amino acids: CASSERRGNTEAFF. Here the CDR3 DNA reads TGTGCCAGCAGTGAACGTCGCGGGAACACTGAAGCTTTCTTT.

The chain links TRBV5-6 to TRBJ1-1; D perhaps matches TRBD1 (6 bases). Germline values: CDR1 SGHDT, CDR2 YYEEEE. This CDR3 is built from 13 residues. V was clipped by 4 bases and J by 10 bases, with 17 bases between them. As DNA, the CDR3 is TGTGCCAGCAGCCTTGGGACAAGCGCGGGAGCTTTCTTT. It encodes CASSLGTSAGAFF.

This chain uses TRBV5-4 with TRBJ2-7; 14 bases align to TRBD2. The J segment lost 4 bases and the V segment lost 3 bases, leaving 12 bases of the junction unmatched. Germline assignment: CDR1 SGHNT and CDR2 YYREEE (reference sequence). CDR3 size: 18 residues. The chain's CDR3 is CASSSEAPGTSGGYEQYF. As DNA, the CDR3 is TGTGCCAGCAGCTCTGAGGCGCCCGGGACTAGCGGGGGATACGAGCAGTACTTC.

This clone was found a few times. The CDR3 DNA is TGTGCCATCAGTGAGACGGGAGCGGGGGCCTTCCAAGAGACCCAGTACTTC. Translating gives CAISETGAGAFQETQYF. The rearrangement links TRBV10-3 to TRBJ2-5; 8 bases are a match to TRBD2. Per germline, CDR1 ENHRY and CDR2 SYGVKD. The CDR3 has 17 residues. The V and J ends lost 2 bases and 1 base, in that order; junction bases with no gene match: 9.

This clone was picked up one time. The chain employs TRBV19 and TRBJ2-1, with 8 bases matching TRBD2. The V gene end was trimmed by 7 bases and the J gene end by 8 bases; junction bases not matched to a gene: 7. The germline V gene has CDR1 LNHDA and CDR2 SQIVND (reference sequence). CDR3 length: 13 amino acids. The CDR3 DNA reads TGTGCCAGTAACGACGGGGGGGCCCATGAGCAGTTCTTC. Its protein is CASNDGGAHEQFF.

V is TRBV18 and J is TRBJ1-2; D gene unclear. V lost 2 bases, J lost 4 bases, and 5 bases lay in between. Germline CDR1 KGHSH, CDR2 LQKENI. The CDR3 has 12 amino acids. The CDR3 coding sequence is TGTGCCAGCTCACCAGGCATCTATGGCTACACCTTC. Translation: CASSPGIYGYTF.

The genes are TRBV5-6 and TRBJ1-6; 10 bases fit TRBD1. The germline gives CDR1 SGHDT, CDR2 YYEEEE. With 3 bases clipped from V and 8 bases from J, the junction kept 5 bases outside the gene matches. CDR3 length: 15 residues. The CDR3 nucleotides are TGTGCCAGCAGCTCTGGGACAGGGGATGATTCACCCCTCCACTTT. Encoded protein: CASSSGTGDDSPLHF.

The rearrangement links TRBV19 to TRBJ2-2; 9 bases are a match to TRBD2. Germline V gene lookup returns CDR1 LNHDA and CDR2 SQIVND (reference sequence). Unmatched junction bases numbered 7, after V lost 3 bases and J lost 2 bases. The CDR3 is made up of 17 amino acids. The CDR3 region has the DNA TGTGCCAGTAGTATCGCGGGGGGGCAGATAAACACCGGGGAGCTGTTTTTT. Protein product: CASSIAGGQINTGELFF.

This clone was seen just once. J is TRBJ1-1 and V is TRBV6-5; D is uncertain. CDR1 MNHEY and CDR2 SVGAGI come from the germline V gene. This CDR3 has 11 amino acids. Trimming took off 4 bases at V and 3 bases at J, with 3 bases between the two ends. The CDR3 loop reads CASSFDTEAFF. The CDR3 bases are TGTGCCAGCAGTTTCGACACTGAAGCTTTCTTT.

This rearrangement joins TRBV28 to TRBJ1-5, with D maybe TRBD1 (5 bases). The germline V and J ends were trimmed by 6 bases and 3 bases, with 12 bases remaining between them. Per the germline V gene, CDR1 is MDHEN and CDR2 is SYDVKM. The CDR3 extends over 14 amino acids. CDR3 in DNA: TGTGCCAGCAGCGCAACAGGCAACAATCAGCCCCAGCATTTT. This gives the protein CASSATGNNQPQHF.

This clone has just a few counts. V is TRBV19 and J is TRBJ1-1; 8 bases align to TRBD1. V shed 6 bases, J shed 9 bases, and the junction held 9 bases outside the gene matches. The CDR3 loop spans 13 amino acids. In germline, CDR1 is LNHDA, CDR2 SQIVND (reference sequence). CDR3 coding DNA: TGTGCCAGTAGGACTACAGGGGGACGACAAGCTTTCTTT. It translates to CASRTTGGRQAFF. Drawing the rest from reference TRBV19 and TRBJ1-1, the complete variable domain is DGGITQSPKYLFRKEGQNVTLSCEQNLNHDAMYWYRQDPGQGLRLIYYSQIVNDFQKGDIAEGYSVSREKKESFPLTVTSAQKNPTAFYLCASRTTGGRQAFFGQGTRLTVV.

This clone showed up just once. The rearrangement joins TRBV5-1 to TRBJ2-7; D might be TRBD1 (7 bases). This CDR3 contains 15 residues. V was clipped by 0 bases and J by 7 bases, with 17 bases between them. Germline assignment: CDR1 SGHRS and CDR2 YFSETQ. The CDR3 coding sequence is TGCGCCAGCAGCTTGGATGGAGGGGGCTCGGGTGAGCAGTACTTC. The encoded protein is CASSLDGGGSGEQYF. The complete variable domain, with remaining parts taken from reference TRBV5-1 and TRBJ2-7, reads KAGVTQTPRYLIKTRGQQVTLSCSPISGHRSVSWYQQTPGQGLQFLFEYFSETQRNKGNFPGRFSGRQFSNSRSEMNVSTLELGDSALYLCASSLDGGGSGEQYFGPGTRLTVT.

The chain employs TRBV15 and TRBJ2-7; 9 nucleotides line up with TRBD1. The CDR3 contains 14 residues. V shed 5 bases and J 5 bases; nucleotides not matched to a gene: 7. Germline CDR1 and CDR2: LNHNV and YYDKDF (reference sequence). The CDR3 region is CATSSRTGVNEQYF. The CDR3 bases are TGTGCCACCAGCTCGCGGACAGGGGTGAACGAGCAGTACTTC. The full variable domain, rest sourced from reference TRBV15 and TRBJ2-7, is DAMVIQNPRYQVTQFGKPVTLSCSQTLNHNVMYWYQQKSSQAPKLLFHYYDKDFNNEADTPDNFQSRRPNTSFCFLDIRSPGLGDTAMYLCATSSRTGVNEQYFGPGTRLTVT.

The gene calls are TRBV3-1 (or the pseudogene TRBV3-2) and TRBJ2-3; D remains unclear. The germline CDR1 and CDR2 sequences are LGHDT and YNNKEL (reference sequence). The CDR3 has 15 amino acids. V was pared by 3 bases and J by 2 bases, with 12 bases between. The CDR3 bases are TGTGCCAGCAGCCACGCACTCCCGAACACAGATACGCAGTATTTT. This codes for CASSHALPNTDTQYF.

V and J are TRBV6-5 and TRBJ2-5; the match to TRBD2 covers 10 bases. The CDR3 covers 15 residues. Trimming cost V 6 bases and J 2 bases; bases outside gene matches: 6. Germline values: CDR1 MNHEY, CDR2 SVGAGI. The CDR3 is CASSLSGGVQETQYF. The CDR3 DNA reads as TGTGCCAGCAGCCTGAGCGGGGGGGTTCAAGAGACCCAGTACTTC.

This sequence joins TRBV18 and TRBJ2-3, with 11 bases that match TRBD2. There are 16 residues in the CDR3. The trim removed 6 bases at V and 3 bases at J, leaving 8 bases unmatched. The germline CDR1 and CDR2 sequences are KGHSH and LQKENI. The CDR3, as DNA: TGTGCCAGCTCGCCTCAGCGACTAGCGGGGACAGATACGCAGTATTTT. Translation gives CASSPQRLAGTDTQYF.

This clone came up a few times. This chain connects TRBV2 to TRBJ1-5; perhaps TRBD1 as D (5 bases). V was shortened by 6 bases and J by 6 bases, with 12 bases between the two germline ends. The CDR3 is 13 residues long. The germline CDR1 and CDR2 sequences are SNHLY and FYNNEI. The CDR3: CASRDGGSQPQHF. In nucleotides, the CDR3 is TGTGCCAGCAGGGACGGGGGGAGTCAGCCCCAGCATTTT.

This chain uses TRBV15 with TRBJ2-7, with D possibly TRBD1 on 6 matching bases. Trimming removed 0 bases from V and 7 bases from J, with 16 bases in between. The CDR3 spans 15 residues. Germline CDR1 LNHNV, CDR2 YYDKDF (reference sequence). CDR3 DNA: TGTGCCACCAGCAGAGATATGTTGGGGGCAGGAGAGCAGTACTTC. It translates to CATSRDMLGAGEQYF.

This chain links TRBV6-5 with TRBJ2-1; TRBD2 matches at 9 bases. The ends lost 4 bases at V and 8 bases at J; junction bases unmatched: 9. The CDR3 consists of 15 residues. Germline assignment: CDR1 MNHEY and CDR2 SVGAGI. Written as DNA, the CDR3 is TGTGCCAGCAGTTGGCGCGGGGGGGCGGGCGATGAGCAGTTCTTC. It encodes CASSWRGGAGDEQFF.

The chain couples TRBV30 to TRBJ1-2; a possible D gene is TRBD1 (5 bases). Germline V gives CDR1 GTSNPN, CDR2 SVGIG (reference sequence). The CDR3 spans 13 residues. The V end lost 2 bases, the J end lost 8 bases, and 15 bases lay between the germline ends. The CDR3 loop is CAWSLQVLTGYTF. As DNA, the CDR3 is TGTGCCTGGAGTTTACAGGTCCTAACGGGCTACACCTTC.